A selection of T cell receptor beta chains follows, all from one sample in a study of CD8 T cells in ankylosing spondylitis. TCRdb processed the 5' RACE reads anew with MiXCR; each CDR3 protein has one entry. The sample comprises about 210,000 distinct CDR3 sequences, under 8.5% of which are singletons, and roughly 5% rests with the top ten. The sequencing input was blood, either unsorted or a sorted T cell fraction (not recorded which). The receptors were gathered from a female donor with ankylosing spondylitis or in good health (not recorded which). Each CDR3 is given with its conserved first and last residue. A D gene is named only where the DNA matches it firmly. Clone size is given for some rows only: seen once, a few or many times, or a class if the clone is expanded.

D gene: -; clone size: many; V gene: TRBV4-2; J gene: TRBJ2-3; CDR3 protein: CASSQERVTDTQYF; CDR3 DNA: TGTGCCAGCAGCCAAGAACGGGTCACAGATACGCAGTATTTT
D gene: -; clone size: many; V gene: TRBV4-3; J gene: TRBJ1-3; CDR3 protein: CASSRTSGPSGNTIYF; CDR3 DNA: TGCGCCAGCAGCCGAACATCGGGACCCTCTGGAAACACCATATATTTT
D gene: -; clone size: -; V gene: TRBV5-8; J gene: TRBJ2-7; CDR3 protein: CAGSLRDEQHF; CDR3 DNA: TGTGCCGGCAGCCTAAGGGACGAGCAGCACTTC
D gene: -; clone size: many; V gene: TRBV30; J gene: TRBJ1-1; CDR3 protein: CAWSVGIRGTEAFF; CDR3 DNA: TGTGCCTGGAGTGTAGGTATCCGAGGGACTGAAGCTTTCTTT
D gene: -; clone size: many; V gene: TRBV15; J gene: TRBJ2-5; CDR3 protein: CATSRDRQGQETQYF; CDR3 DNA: TGTGCCACCAGCAGAGATCGGCAGGGCCAAGAGACCCAGTACTTC
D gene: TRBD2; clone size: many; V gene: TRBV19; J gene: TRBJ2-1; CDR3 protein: CASIKSGGSYNEQFF; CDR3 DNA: TGTGCCAGTATTAAAAGCGGGGGCTCCTACAATGAGCAGTTCTTC
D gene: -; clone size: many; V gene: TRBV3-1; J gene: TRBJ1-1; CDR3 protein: CASSKQGPTTEAFF; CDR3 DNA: TGTGCCAGCAGCAAACAGGGACCGACCACTGAAGCTTTCTTT
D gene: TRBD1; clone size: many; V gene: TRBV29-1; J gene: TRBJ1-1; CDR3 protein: CSVTYEGAAEAFF; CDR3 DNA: TGCAGCGTTACTTATGAGGGGGCGGCTGAAGCTTTCTTT
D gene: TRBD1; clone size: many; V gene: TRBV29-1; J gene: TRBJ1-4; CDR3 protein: CSGGQGSTNEKLFF; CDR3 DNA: TGCAGCGGCGGACAGGGATCAACTAATGAAAAACTGTTTTTT
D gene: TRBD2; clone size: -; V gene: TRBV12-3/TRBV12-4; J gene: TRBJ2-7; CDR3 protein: CASSLSPRASGMGYEQYF; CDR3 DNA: TGTGCCAGCAGTTTAAGCCCTAGGGCTAGCGGGATGGGCTACGAGCAGTACTTC
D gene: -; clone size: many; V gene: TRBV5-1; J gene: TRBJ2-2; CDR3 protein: CASSGGLDTGELFF; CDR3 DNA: TGCGCCAGCAGCGGGGGGTTAGACACCGGGGAGCTGTTTTTT
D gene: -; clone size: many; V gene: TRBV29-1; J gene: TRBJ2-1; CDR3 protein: CSVEEIASLNEQFF; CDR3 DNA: TGCAGCGTTGAAGAGATAGCTTCTCTCAATGAGCAGTTCTTC
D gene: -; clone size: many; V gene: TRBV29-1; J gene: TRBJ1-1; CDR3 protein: CSVETGTEAFF; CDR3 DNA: TGCAGCGTTGAAACCGGTACTGAAGCTTTCTTT
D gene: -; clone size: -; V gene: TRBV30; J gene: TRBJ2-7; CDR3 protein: CAWSVIGDEQYF; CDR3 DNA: TGTGCCTGGAGTGTAATTGGGGACGAGCAGTACTTC
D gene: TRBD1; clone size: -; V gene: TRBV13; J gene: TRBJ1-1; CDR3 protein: CAICSLSQGRGGLDTEAFF; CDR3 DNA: TGTGCCATCTGTTCCCTTTCACAGGGGAGAGGGGGGTTGGACACTGAAGCTTTCTTT
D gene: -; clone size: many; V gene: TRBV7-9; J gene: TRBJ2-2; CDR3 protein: CASSLVPQDTGELFF; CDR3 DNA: TGTGCCAGCAGCTTAGTGCCACAGGACACCGGGGAGCTGTTTTTT
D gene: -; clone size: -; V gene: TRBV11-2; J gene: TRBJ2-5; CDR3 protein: CASSLDRVRLRETQYF; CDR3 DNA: TGTGCCAGCAGCTTAGATAGGGTGCGACTTAGGGAGACCCAGTACTTC
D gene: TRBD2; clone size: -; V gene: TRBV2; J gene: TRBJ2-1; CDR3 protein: CANAKGLANEQFF; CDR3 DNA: TGTGCCAACGCGAAGGGACTAGCGAATGAGCAGTTCTTC
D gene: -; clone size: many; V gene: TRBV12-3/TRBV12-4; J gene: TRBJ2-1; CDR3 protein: CASSLDRYKQFF; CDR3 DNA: TGTGCCAGCAGTTTAGACAGGTATAAGCAGTTCTTC
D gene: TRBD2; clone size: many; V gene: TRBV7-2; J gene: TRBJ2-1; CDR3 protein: CASSLLAGAEQFF; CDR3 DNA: TGTGCCAGCAGCTTACTAGCGGGAGCTGAGCAGTTCTTC
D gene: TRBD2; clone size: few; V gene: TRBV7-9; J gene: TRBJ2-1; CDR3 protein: CASSLPRGSGFNEQFF; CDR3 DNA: TGTGCCAGCAGCTTACCCCGCGGGAGTGGATTCAATGAGCAGTTCTTC
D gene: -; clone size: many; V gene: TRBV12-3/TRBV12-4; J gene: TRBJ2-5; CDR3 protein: CASSGPGPETQYF; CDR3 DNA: TGTGCCAGCAGCGGCCCGGGTCCAGAGACCCAGTACTTC
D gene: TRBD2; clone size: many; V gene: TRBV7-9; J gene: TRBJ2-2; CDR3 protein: CASSLTSGHTGELFF; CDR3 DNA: TGTGCCAGCAGCTTGACTAGCGGACACACCGGGGAGCTGTTTTTT
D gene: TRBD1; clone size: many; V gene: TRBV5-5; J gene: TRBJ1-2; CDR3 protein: CASSHGDRGEGYTF; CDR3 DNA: TGTGCCAGCAGCCACGGCGACAGGGGCGAAGGCTACACCTTC
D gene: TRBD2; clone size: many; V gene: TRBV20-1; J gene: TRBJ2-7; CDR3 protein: CSARDRKGGAHEQYF; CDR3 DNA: TGCAGTGCTAGAGATCGAAAGGGAGGGGCCCACGAGCAGTACTTC
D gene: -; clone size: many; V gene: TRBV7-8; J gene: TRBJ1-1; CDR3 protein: CASSLERGLSTEAFF; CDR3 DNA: TGTGCCAGCAGCTTAGAGCGGGGGCTGAGCACTGAAGCTTTCTTT
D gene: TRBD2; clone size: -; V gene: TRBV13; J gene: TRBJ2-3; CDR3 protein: CASSATSGRAVNTDTQYF; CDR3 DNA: TGTGCCAGCAGCGCCACTAGCGGGAGGGCCGTAAACACAGATACGCAGTATTTT
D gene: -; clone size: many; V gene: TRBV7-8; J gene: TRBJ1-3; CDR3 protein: CASSLEVASGNTIYF; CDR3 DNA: TGTGCCAGCAGCTTAGAGGTCGCCTCTGGAAACACCATATATTTT
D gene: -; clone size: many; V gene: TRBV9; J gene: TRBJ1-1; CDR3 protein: CASSASVRTEAFF; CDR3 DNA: TGTGCCAGCAGCGCGTCCGTTCGCACTGAAGCTTTCTTT
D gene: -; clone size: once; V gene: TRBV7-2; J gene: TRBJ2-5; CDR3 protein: CVSSRGPIRETQYF; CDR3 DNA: TGTGTCAGCAGCCGGGGACCGATAAGGGAGACCCAGTACTTC
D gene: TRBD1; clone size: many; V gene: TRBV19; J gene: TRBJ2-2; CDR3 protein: CASSRDRATGELFF; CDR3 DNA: TGTGCCAGTAGCCGGGACAGGGCGACCGGGGAGCTGTTTTTT
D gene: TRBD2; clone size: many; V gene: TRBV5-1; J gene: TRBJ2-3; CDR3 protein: CASRPGTSGRTDTQYF; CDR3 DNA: TGCGCCAGCCGCCCCGGGACTAGCGGGAGAACAGATACGCAGTATTTT
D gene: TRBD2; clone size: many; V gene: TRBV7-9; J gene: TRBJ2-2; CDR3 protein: CASSLWAGDTGELFF; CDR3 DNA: TGTGCCAGCAGCTTATGGGCGGGAGACACCGGGGAGCTGTTTTTT
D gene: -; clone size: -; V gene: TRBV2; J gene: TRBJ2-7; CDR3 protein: CATQDAYEQYF; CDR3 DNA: TGTGCCACCCAGGACGCCTACGAGCAGTACTTC
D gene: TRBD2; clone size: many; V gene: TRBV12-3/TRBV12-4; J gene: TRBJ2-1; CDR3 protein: CASSSGLATYNEQFF; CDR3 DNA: TGTGCCAGCAGTTCGGGACTAGCGACTTACAATGAGCAGTTCTTC